This T cell receptor (beta chain) was recovered during a study of cytomegalovirus exposure and HLA in healthy donors. PCR employed 60 Vbeta and 13 Jbeta primers. The data were produced by immunoSEQ multiplex PCR, yet TCRdb's version contains in-frame clones alone and is incomplete. The data show 180,000 or so clones, with approximately 84% seen just once and 1.3% to 1.5% held by the top ten. Losses at the gene ends were 4 bases for V and 6 bases for J; bases not matched to a gene: 2. The CDR3 consists of 13 residues. Looked up from germline, CDR1 is SGHTA and CDR2 is FQGTGA. The sample was PBMCs. V gene TRBV7-3 combines with J gene TRBJ2-2, with 7 positions matching TRBD2. The receptor's source is a girl under 18 in good health and CMV-seropositive. The CDR3 coding sequence is TGTGCCAGCAGCTCAGGGAGGGCCGGGGAGCTGTTTTTT. Its translation is CASSSGRAGELFF. Full variable domain (remainder filled in from reference TRBV7-3 and TRBJ2-2): GAGVSQTPSNKVTEKGKYVELRCDPISGHTALYWYRQSLGQGPEFLIYFQGTGAADDSGLPNDRFFAVRPEGSVSTLKIQRTERGDSAVYLCASSSGRAGELFFGEGSRLTVL.